One sample yielded the 11 T cell receptor beta chains listed below, sequenced in a study of radiotherapy plus CTLA-4 blockade in lung cancer. Produced via immunoSEQ multiplex PCR; TCRdb's table is partial and in-frame only. Among 75,000 to 100,000 clones listed, 70% to 90% were seen once. This material consisted of peripheral blood, taken from a patient treated with radiotherapy plus ipilimumab. Source of these receptors: a human donor with non-small cell lung cancer that progressed on radiotherapy plus ipilimumab.

V gene TRBV29-1 combines with J gene TRBJ1-2; D gene unclear. Germline values: CDR1 SQVTM, CDR2 ANQGSEA. This CDR3 has 12 residues. V was clipped by 4 bases and J by 4 bases, with 10 bases between them. The CDR3 sequence: CSVVVYGYGYTF. The CDR3 DNA is TGCAGCGTTGTGGTCTATGGCTATGGCTACACCTTC.

The sample holds one count of this clone. The V call is TRBV6-1, the J call TRBJ2-5, with 8 bases identical to TRBD1. Germline V gene sequence: CDR1 MNHNS, CDR2 SASEGT. This CDR3 has 13 amino acids. V gave up 6 bases and J gave up 2 bases; unmatched junction bases: 2. For the CDR3, the DNA is TGTGCCAGCAGGGGACAGGATCAAGAGACCCAGTACTTC. Translating gives CASRGQDQETQYF.

The chain employs TRBV15 and TRBJ1-1; tentative D call: TRBD1 (5 bases). Deletions cut 1 base from V and 0 bases from J, with 9 bases between. CDR3 length: 15 residues. Germline assignment: CDR1 LNHNV and CDR2 YYDKDF (reference sequence). DNA for the CDR3: TGTGCCACCAGCAGAGTCGACAGTCTGAACACTGAAGCTTTCTTT. Translation: CATSRVDSLNTEAFF.

The chain links TRBV27 to TRBJ2-1; 15 nucleotides line up with TRBD2. The CDR3 is made up of 17 amino acids. Germline V gene sequence: CDR1 MNHEY, CDR2 SMNVEV (reference sequence). J lost 7 bases, V lost 5 bases, and 9 bases had no gene match. The CDR3 nucleotides are TGTGCCAGCAGTCCGGGACTAGCGGGAGGATGGTGGAATGAGCAGTTCTTC. This codes for CASSPGLAGGWWNEQFF.

This clone was seen once. The chain combines TRBV5-1 with TRBJ2-5, with D unresolved. The germline CDR1 and CDR2 sequences are SGHRS and YFSETQ. The CDR3 is 12 residues long. The V end was cut by 2 bases, the J end by 4 bases, with 6 bases between. The CDR3 DNA is TGCGCCAGCAGCTTTTCCAGAGAGACCCAGTACTTC. Protein: CASSFSRETQYF.

This clone showed up just a few times. The chain employs TRBV7-9 and TRBJ2-1; 13 nucleotides match TRBD2. Trimming took 4 bases from V and 8 from J; bases not matched to a gene: 8. Germline V gene sequence: CDR1 SEHNR, CDR2 FQNEAQ (reference sequence). This CDR3 comprises 16 residues. DNA for the CDR3: TGTGCCAGCAGCTCGTCGGGACTAGCGGGAATCGATGAGCAGTTCTTC. Translation gives CASSSSGLAGIDEQFF.

This rearrangement joins TRBV6-5 to TRBJ2-7; D unclear. Germline V lookup: CDR1 MNHEY, CDR2 SVGAGI. This CDR3 is built from 13 residues. V dropped 1 base and J dropped 0 bases, with 4 bases sitting between them. In DNA, the CDR3 is TGTGCCAGCAGTTACTTGTTCTCCTACGAGCAGTACTTC. It codes for CASSYLFSYEQYF.

V usage is TRBV30 and J usage is TRBJ1-2, with TRBD1 matching over 10 bases. CDR1 is GTSNPN and CDR2 is SVGIG in the germline V gene (reference sequence). Unmatched junction bases numbered 5, after V lost 3 bases and J lost 7 bases. The CDR3 consists of 13 residues. In DNA, the CDR3 is TGTGCCTGGAGAGGGACAGGGGTGACTGGCTACACCTTC. Translated: CAWRGTGVTGYTF.

The rearrangement joins TRBV25-1 to TRBJ2-3; 8 positions match TRBD1. CDR1 and CDR2 (germline): MGHDK, SYGVNS. CDR3 length equals 18 residues. Unmatched junction bases numbered 12, after V lost 3 bases and J lost 1 base. The CDR3 here is CASSDLPGQVGGTDTQYF. The CDR3 DNA sequence: TGTGCCAGCAGTGACCTCCCGGGACAGGTCGGGGGCACAGATACGCAGTATTTT. Based on the CDR3 plus reference TRBV25-1 and TRBJ2-3, the full variable domain is EADIYQTPRYLVIGTGKKITLECSQTMGHDKMYWYQQDPGMELHLIHYSYGVNSTEKGDLSSESTVSRIRTEHFPLTLESARPSHTSQYLCASSDLPGQVGGTDTQYFGPGTRLTVL.

This clone appeared a single time. V is TRBV7-9 and J is TRBJ2-5; D is ambiguous. The assigned J gene may be wrong: the sequence end matches TRBJ2-7 better. CDR1 and CDR2 from the germline V gene are SEHNR and FQNEAQ (reference sequence). The CDR3 is 13 amino acids. CDR3 sequence reads: CASSYLDSYEQYF. In nucleotides, the CDR3 is TGTGCCAGCAGCTACCTCGACTCCTACGAGCAGTACTTC.

This clone was seen only once. V gene TRBV7-6 combines with J gene TRBJ2-5; 8 bases line up with TRBD2. The germline CDR1 and CDR2 sequences are SGHVS and FNYEAQ. The CDR3 sequence is 15 residues long. V was clipped by 5 bases and J by 5 bases; unmatched bases: 10. CDR3 sequence reads: CASSPGGSGSETQYF. CDR3 coding DNA: TGTGCCAGCAGCCCGGGGGGAAGCGGGAGTGAGACCCAGTACTTC.